These 10 T cell receptor beta chains originate from one sample sequenced in a study of T cells in localized non-small cell lung cancer. Data came from immunoSEQ multiplex PCR; TCRdb stores just in-frame clones and leaves some out. The profile covers 15,000 to 20,000 clones, with almost 85% appearing a single time and under 40% taken by the ten largest. This specimen was peripheral blood, taken before any cancer treatment. These receptors all stem from a male donor at least 60 years old with stage I lung adenocarcinoma.

The V gene is TRBV6-5, the J gene TRBJ1-2, with 7 nucleotides matching TRBD1. CDR1 and CDR2 (germline): MNHEY, SVGAGI. The CDR3 spans 13 residues. J lost 6 bases, V lost 10 bases, and 11 bases had no gene match. CDR3 sequence reads: CATRQGLGDGYTF. In DNA form, the CDR3 reads TGTGCCACCAGACAGGGTTTAGGGGATGGCTACACCTTC.

This chain links TRBV5-3 with TRBJ2-7, with 10 nucleotides matching TRBD1. TRBV5-3 counts as an open reading frame of uncertain function. The CDR3 length is 16 residues. The V and J ends lost 2 bases and 3 bases, in that order; junction bases with no gene match: 8. In DNA, the CDR3 is TGTGCCAGAAGCTTCCGACAGGGGGCCCTAAACTACGAGCAGTACTTC. It codes for CARSFRQGALNYEQYF.

This clone was detected once. This chain links TRBV5-5 with TRBJ2-1, with D unresolved. Germline CDR1 is SGHKS and CDR2 is YYEKEE (reference sequence). The CDR3 loop spans 16 amino acids. The V end lost 4 bases, the J end lost 9 bases, and 23 bases lay between the germline ends. DNA of the CDR3: TGTGCCAGCAGCATGCGAATTCACGACGGCCGCGGTGAGCAGTTCTTC. It encodes CASSMRIHDGRGEQFF.

This sequence joins TRBV28 and TRBJ1-1; D not resolved. Trimming stripped 7 bases from V and 5 bases from J, with 14 bases between. The length of the CDR3 is 13 residues. Germline loops: CDR1 MDHEN, CDR2 SYDVKM. This chain's CDR3 is CASTTPAGTEAFF. The DNA for the CDR3 is TGTGCCAGCACTACCCCCGCGGGTACTGAAGCTTTCTTT. The full variable domain, rest sourced from reference TRBV28 and TRBJ1-1, is DVKVTQSSRYLVKRTGEKVFLECVQDMDHENMFWYRQDPGLGLRLIYFSYDVKMKEKGDIPEGYSVSREKKERFSLILESASTNQTSMYLCASTTPAGTEAFFGQGTRLTVV.

On this clone: No conserved phenylalanine or tryptophan is present at the end of the CDR3, so a read error is the likely explanation. The rearrangement links TRBV30 to TRBJ2-7; a weak D match, TRBD2 (5 bases). The germline V gene encodes CDR1 GTSNPN and CDR2 SVGIG (reference sequence). V gave up 0 bases and J gave up 7 bases, with 13 bases separating them. This CDR3 has 13 residues. CDR3 nucleotide sequence: TGTGCCTGGAGTGTGCCCCCCTGGAGGGAGCAGTACCTC. It encodes CAWSVPPWREQYL.

The chain joins TRBV9 to TRBJ1-4; 7 bases line up with TRBD1. Germline V lookup: CDR1 SGDLS, CDR2 YYNGEE. The CDR3 totals 16 residues. The junction had 10 bases not matched to a gene; V was cut back by 3 bases and J by 5 bases. The CDR3 loop is CASSASRTGENEKLFF. In DNA form, the CDR3 reads TGTGCCAGCAGCGCCTCGAGGACAGGTGAAAATGAAAAACTGTTTTTT.

This clone was seen just once. The chain carries TRBV18 and TRBJ1-2, with TRBD1 matching 9 bases. Trimming at V came to 6 bases and at J to 2 bases, leaving 22 bases not matched to a gene. Per the germline V gene, CDR1 is KGHSH and CDR2 is LQKENI. There are 20 residues in the CDR3. The CDR3 here is CASSPGIGQGNPTPNYGYTF. Written as DNA, the CDR3 is TGTGCCAGCTCTCCGGGGATTGGACAGGGGAACCCCACCCCAAACTATGGCTACACCTTC.

J is TRBJ2-7 and V is TRBV5-4, with TRBD2 identical over 7 bases. V lost 0 bases, J lost 6 bases, and 0 bases stayed unmatched. From germline, CDR1 is SGHNT and CDR2 YYREEE (reference sequence). The CDR3 covers 12 residues. The CDR3 DNA is TGTGCCAGCAGCTTGGGGGGGGGCGAGCAGTACTTC. Amino acids: CASSLGGGEQYF. Supplemented by reference TRBV5-4 and TRBJ2-7, the full variable domain reads ETGVTQSPTHLIKTRGQQVTLRCSSQSGHNTVSWYQQALGQGPQFIFQYYREEENGRGNFPPRFSGLQFPNYSSELNVNALELDDSALYLCASSLGGGEQYFGPGTRLTVT.

This clone is judged hyperexpanded. The genes are TRBV7-8 and TRBJ1-3; D gene unclear. This CDR3 has 13 residues. Germline values: CDR1 SGHVS, CDR2 FQNEAQ. Between the trimmed V and J ends, which lost 5 bases and 0 bases, there was a span of 5 bases. The CDR3 DNA is TGTGCCAGCAGCCCTGACTCTGGAAACACCATATATTTT. Translated, it gives CASSPDSGNTIYF.

The rearrangement uses TRBV5-1 and TRBJ1-2; 9 positions match TRBD1. From germline, CDR1 is SGHRS and CDR2 YFSETQ. V shed 4 bases, J shed 4 bases, and the junction held 8 bases outside the gene matches. This CDR3 has 15 residues. CDR3 coding DNA: TGCGCCAGCAGCGGGGACAGGGAGCTACGCTATGGCTACACCTTC. Residues: CASSGDRELRYGYTF.